This TCR beta chain was obtained from a study of T cell changes during pregnancy in multiple sclerosis. V lost 6 bases, J lost 6 bases, and 14 bases stayed unmatched. The CDR3 has 17 residues. Germline V gives CDR1 SNHLY, CDR2 FYNNEI. The assay was immunoSEQ multiplex PCR, and TCRdb's table has in-frame clones only and misses some. The repertoire includes more than 45,000 clones, 88% of them detected once, and roughly 1.2% sits in the top ten. The clonotype originates from a female donor with multiple sclerosis, enrolled in a pregnancy study. The input for sequencing was CD4+ T cells from peripheral blood mononuclear cells, taken in the second trimester of pregnancy. The chain employs TRBV2 and TRBJ1-1, with 12 bases identical to TRBD1. This chain's CDR3 is CASREGRDRGRRAEAFF. CDR3 sequence (DNA): TGTGCCAGCAGGGAGGGGAGGGACAGGGGGCGTCGGGCTGAAGCTTTCTTT.